The TCR beta chain under discussion was sequenced for a study of cytomegalovirus exposure and HLA in healthy donors. Study-wide results and limits: From TCR beta sequences, most subjects' HLA-A and HLA-B alleles were reportedly predicted accurately. Later work showed greater clonal expansion in HLA-associated TCR beta chains than in equally common others. Presence/absence analysis assumed near-uniform sequencing depth across donors. A few chains tied to CMV proved CMV antigen-specific in vitro.

PCR primers comprised 60 Vbeta and 13 Jbeta primers. This table comes from immunoSEQ multiplex PCR, and its TCRdb copy is limited to in-frame clones, with some not included. Of 150,000 to 200,000 clones detected, roughly 71% appear once; the ten largest clones hold approximately 1.4%. Remarks on this clone: As yet, its antigen is unknown.

Trimming cost V 0 bases and J 6 bases, with 12 bases left between them. Germline V gene lookup returns CDR1 MNHEY and CDR2 SVGAGI. The CDR3 spans 15 residues. The TCR comes from a girl aged 5-17 years in good health and CMV-seronegative. This chain uses TRBV6-5 with TRBJ1-5, with D possibly being TRBD1 (6 bases). The sequenced sample was PBMCs. As DNA, the CDR3 is TGTGCCAGCAGTTACTCGATGGGGGCGGGTCAGCCCCAGCATTTT. It specifies CASSYSMGAGQPQHF.